A selection of T cell receptor beta chains follows, all from one sample in a study of cytomegalovirus exposure and HLA in healthy donors. The method was immunoSEQ multiplex PCR; TCRdb's version includes in-frame clones alone and lacks a portion of them. The table shows about 130,000 clones, with just under 90% occurring only once. The sample comprised PBMCs. Every receptor here comes from a woman aged 30 to 39 in good health and CMV-seronegative. Both conserved end residues are part of each CDR3. The D gene is left open where the match is weak. A clone size is listed for some rows: how often the clone was seen (once, few, many), or a class if it is expanded.

V gene: TRBV29-1
D gene: -
J gene: TRBJ2-1
clone size: -
CDR3 DNA: TGCAGCGTTCAGTCCGACAATGAGCAGTTCTTC
CDR3 protein: CSVQSDNEQFF

V gene: TRBV5-1
D gene: -
J gene: TRBJ2-3
clone size: -
CDR3 DNA: TGCGCCAGCAGCCCGGTCGTTAGGGGCGTAGGAGGCACAGATACGCAGTATTTT
CDR3 protein: CASSPVVRGVGGTDTQYF

V gene: TRBV11-3
D gene: TRBD2
J gene: TRBJ2-5
clone size: -
CDR3 DNA: TGTGCCAGCAGCCAAGGACTAGCGGAGCGGGGAGAGACCCAGTACTTC
CDR3 protein: CASSQGLAERGETQYF

V gene: TRBV27
D gene: TRBD1
J gene: TRBJ1-6
clone size: -
CDR3 DNA: TGTGCCAGCAGTGGGACAGGGCGGACACCCCTCCACTTT
CDR3 protein: CASSGTGRTPLHF

V gene: TRBV7-3
D gene: -
J gene: TRBJ2-7
clone size: -
CDR3 DNA: TGTGCCAGCAGCTTAACTGAGGGTGGGGTTGGGGACTCGAGCTACGAGCAGTACTTC
CDR3 protein: CASSLTEGGVGDSSYEQYF

V gene: TRBV5-1
D gene: TRBD1
J gene: TRBJ2-3
clone size: -
CDR3 DNA: TGCGCCAGCAGGACAGGGTACCTCACAGATACGCAGTATTTT
CDR3 protein: CASRTGYLTDTQYF

V gene: TRBV25-1
D gene: -
J gene: TRBJ1-1
clone size: -
CDR3 DNA: TGTGCCAGCAGTGACGGAAAAGGAGGGGGAGGGACTGAAGCTTTCTTT
CDR3 protein: CASSDGKGGGGTEAFF

V gene: TRBV7-9
D gene: TRBD2
J gene: TRBJ2-3
clone size: -
CDR3 DNA: TGTGCCAGCAGCTTAAGCCTAGCGGGGACGGATACGCAGTATTTT
CDR3 protein: CASSLSLAGTDTQYF

V gene: TRBV28
D gene: -
J gene: TRBJ1-5
clone size: -
CDR3 DNA: TGTGCCAGCAGTCGGTACTGGGGAGATGCTCCCAGGCACGATCAGCCCCAGCATTTT
CDR3 protein: CASSRYWGDAPRHDQPQHF

V gene: TRBV29-1
D gene: -
J gene: TRBJ2-7
clone size: -
CDR3 DNA: TGCAGCGCGGGGGAGGTGTACGAGCAGTACTTC
CDR3 protein: CSAGEVYEQYF

V gene: TRBV28
D gene: -
J gene: TRBJ2-5
clone size: -
CDR3 DNA: TGTGCCAGCAGTCAGATCAGGGGTGGGGAGACCCAGTACTTC
CDR3 protein: CASSQIRGGETQYF

V gene: TRBV7-2
D gene: TRBD1
J gene: TRBJ1-1
clone size: -
CDR3 DNA: TGTGCCAGCAGCATCACAGGGGGAGACACTGAAGCTTTCTTT
CDR3 protein: CASSITGGDTEAFF

V gene: TRBV9
D gene: -
J gene: TRBJ1-2
clone size: -
CDR3 DNA: TGTGCCAGCGCCGAACAGAAGGGTGGGACTGCTAACTATGGCTACACCTTC
CDR3 protein: CASAEQKGGTANYGYTF

V gene: TRBV10-3
D gene: TRBD2
J gene: TRBJ2-7
clone size: -
CDR3 DNA: TGTGCCATCAGGAGGATTCGGGGGGACTCCTACGAGCAGTACTTC
CDR3 protein: CAIRRIRGDSYEQYF

V gene: TRBV6-5
D gene: -
J gene: TRBJ1-1
clone size: -
CDR3 DNA: TGTGCCAGCAGTTACTTCGGAGGGCTGAACACTGAAGCTTTCTTT
CDR3 protein: CASSYFGGLNTEAFF

V gene: TRBV4-3
D gene: TRBD1
J gene: TRBJ1-2
clone size: once
CDR3 DNA: TGCGCCAGCAGCCAATCGACAGGGCGTAACTATGGCTACACCTTC
CDR3 protein: CASSQSTGRNYGYTF

V gene: TRBV6-5
D gene: TRBD1
J gene: TRBJ1-2
clone size: -
CDR3 DNA: TGTGCCAGCAGCCGGCCTGGACAGGGACATGGCTACACCTTC
CDR3 protein: CASSRPGQGHGYTF